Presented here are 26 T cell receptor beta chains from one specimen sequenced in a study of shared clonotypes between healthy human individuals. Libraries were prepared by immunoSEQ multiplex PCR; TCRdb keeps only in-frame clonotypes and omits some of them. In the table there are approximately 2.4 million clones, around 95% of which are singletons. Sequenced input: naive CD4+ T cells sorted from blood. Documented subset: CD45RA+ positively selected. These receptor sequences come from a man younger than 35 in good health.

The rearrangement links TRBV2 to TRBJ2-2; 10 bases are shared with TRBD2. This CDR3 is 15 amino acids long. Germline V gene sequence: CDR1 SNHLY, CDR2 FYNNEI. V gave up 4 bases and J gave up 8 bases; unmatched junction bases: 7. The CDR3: CASSGLAGAKGELFF. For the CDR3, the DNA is TGTGCCAGCAGTGGGCTAGCGGGAGCGAAGGGGGAGCTGTTTTTT.

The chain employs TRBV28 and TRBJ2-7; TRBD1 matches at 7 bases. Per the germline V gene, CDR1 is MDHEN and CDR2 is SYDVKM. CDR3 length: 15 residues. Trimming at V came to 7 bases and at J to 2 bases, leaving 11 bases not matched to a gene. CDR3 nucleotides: TGTGCCAGCAAAGATCCGGGACAGACAACCTACGAGCAGTACTTC. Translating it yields CASKDPGQTTYEQYF.

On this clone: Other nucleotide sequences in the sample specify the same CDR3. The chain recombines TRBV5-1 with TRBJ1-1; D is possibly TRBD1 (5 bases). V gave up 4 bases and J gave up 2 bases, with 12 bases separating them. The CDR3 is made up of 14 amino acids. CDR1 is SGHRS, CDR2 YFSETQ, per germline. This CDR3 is CASSLGRSNTEAFF. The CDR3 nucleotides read TGCGCCAGCAGCCTGGGACGGTCAAACACTGAAGCTTTCTTT.

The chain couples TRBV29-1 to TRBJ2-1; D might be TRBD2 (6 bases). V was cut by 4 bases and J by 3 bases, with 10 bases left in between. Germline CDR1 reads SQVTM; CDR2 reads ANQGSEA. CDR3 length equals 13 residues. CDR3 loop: CSVATGVYNEQFF. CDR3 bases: TGCAGCGTTGCTACGGGAGTCTACAATGAGCAGTTCTTC.

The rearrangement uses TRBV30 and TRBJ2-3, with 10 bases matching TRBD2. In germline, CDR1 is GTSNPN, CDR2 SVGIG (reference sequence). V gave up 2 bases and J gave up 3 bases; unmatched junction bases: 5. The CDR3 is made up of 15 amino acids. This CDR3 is CAWSLELAGTDTQYF. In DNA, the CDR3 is TGTGCCTGGAGTCTTGAACTAGCGGGAACAGATACGCAGTATTTT.

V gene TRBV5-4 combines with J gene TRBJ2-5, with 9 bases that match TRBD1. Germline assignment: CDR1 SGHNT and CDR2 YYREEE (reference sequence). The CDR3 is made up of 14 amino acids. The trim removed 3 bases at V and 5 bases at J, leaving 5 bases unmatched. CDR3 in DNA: TGTGCCAGCAGCTACAGGGGGCGTTTGGAGACCCAGTACTTC. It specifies CASSYRGRLETQYF.

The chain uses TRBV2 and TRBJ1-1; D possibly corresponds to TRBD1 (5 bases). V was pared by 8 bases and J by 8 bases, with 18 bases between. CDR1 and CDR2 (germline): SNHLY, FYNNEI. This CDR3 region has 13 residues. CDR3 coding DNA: TGTGCCAGCCGCCAGGGCGGGCTTTTAGAAGCTTTCTTT. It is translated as CASRQGGLLEAFF.

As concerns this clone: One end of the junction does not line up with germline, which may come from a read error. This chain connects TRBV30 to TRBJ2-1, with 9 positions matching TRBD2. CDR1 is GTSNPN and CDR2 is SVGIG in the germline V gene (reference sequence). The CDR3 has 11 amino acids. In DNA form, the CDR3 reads TGTGCCTGGAGAGGGGATGGACTAGCGCTCTTC. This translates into CAWRGDGLALF.

CDR3 protein: CASSQSGRGDTQYF. DNA for the CDR3: TGTGCCAGCAGCCAGAGCGGGAGGGGAGATACGCAGTATTTT. The chain uses TRBV21-1 and TRBJ2-3; TRBD2, the table's D call, lacks a check against the DNA. TRBV21-1 is reported as a pseudogene. CDR3 size: 14 residues.

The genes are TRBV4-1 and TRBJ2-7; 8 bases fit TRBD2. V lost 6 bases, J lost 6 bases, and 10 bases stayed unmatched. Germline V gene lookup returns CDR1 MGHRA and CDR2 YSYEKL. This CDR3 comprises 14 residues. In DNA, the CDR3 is TGCGCCAGCAGAACCGGGACTAGAATCGGCGAGCAGTACTTC. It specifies CASRTGTRIGEQYF.

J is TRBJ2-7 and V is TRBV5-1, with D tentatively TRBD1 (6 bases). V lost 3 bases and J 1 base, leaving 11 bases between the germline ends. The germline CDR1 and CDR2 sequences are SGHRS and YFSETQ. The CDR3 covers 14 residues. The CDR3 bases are TGCGCCAGCAGCTCCGGACAGCGATCCTACGAGCAGTACTTC. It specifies CASSSGQRSYEQYF. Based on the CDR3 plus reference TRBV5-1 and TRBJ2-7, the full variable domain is KAGVTQTPRYLIKTRGQQVTLSCSPISGHRSVSWYQQTPGQGLQFLFEYFSETQRNKGNFPGRFSGRQFSNSRSEMNVSTLELGDSALYLCASSSGQRSYEQYFGPGTRLTVT.

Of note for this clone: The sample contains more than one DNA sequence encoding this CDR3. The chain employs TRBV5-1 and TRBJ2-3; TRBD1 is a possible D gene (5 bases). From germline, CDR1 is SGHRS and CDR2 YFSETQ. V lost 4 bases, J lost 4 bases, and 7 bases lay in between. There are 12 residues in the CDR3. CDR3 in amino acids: CASSLRADTQYF. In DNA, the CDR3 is TGCGCCAGCAGCCTCAGGGCAGATACGCAGTATTTT.

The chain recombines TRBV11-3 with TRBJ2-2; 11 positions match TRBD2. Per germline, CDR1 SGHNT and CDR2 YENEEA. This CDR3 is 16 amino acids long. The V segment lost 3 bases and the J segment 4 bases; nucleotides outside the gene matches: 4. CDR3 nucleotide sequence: TGTGCCAGCAGCTTGTTAGCGGGAGGGATCACCGGGGAGCTGTTTTTT. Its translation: CASSLLAGGITGELFF. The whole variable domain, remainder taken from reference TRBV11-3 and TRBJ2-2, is EAGVVQSPRYKIIEKKQPVAFWCNPISGHNTLYWYLQNLGQGPELLIRYENEEAVDDSQLPKDRFSAERLKGVDSTLKIQPAELGDSAVYLCASSLLAGGITGELFFGEGSRLTVL.

The CDR3 DNA follows: TGCGCCAGCAGCTTGGCAGGGGGCGGGCGCGAGACCCAGTACTTC. It translates to CASSLAGGGRETQYF. This chain joins TRBV5-1 and TRBJ2-5, with 8 bases matching TRBD1. Trimming took 0 bases from V and 5 from J; bases not matched to a gene: 6. This CDR3 comprises 15 residues. The germline gives CDR1 SGHRS, CDR2 YFSETQ.

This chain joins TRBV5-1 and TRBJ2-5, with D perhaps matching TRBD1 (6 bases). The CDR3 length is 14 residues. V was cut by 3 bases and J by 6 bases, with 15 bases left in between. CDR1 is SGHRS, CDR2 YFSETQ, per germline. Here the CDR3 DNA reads TGCGCCAGCAGCTCAGCAACAGGGACCCAGACCCAGTACTTC. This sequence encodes CASSSATGTQTQYF. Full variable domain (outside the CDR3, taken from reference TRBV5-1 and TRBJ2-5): KAGVTQTPRYLIKTRGQQVTLSCSPISGHRSVSWYQQTPGQGLQFLFEYFSETQRNKGNFPGRFSGRQFSNSRSEMNVSTLELGDSALYLCASSSATGTQTQYFGPGTRLLVL.

The CDR3 region is CASSFSGTGLGQPQHF. CDR3 in DNA: TGTGCCAGCAGCTTCTCCGGGACAGGGTTAGGGCAGCCCCAGCATTTT. This chain uses TRBV7-9 with TRBJ1-5; 9 bases line up with TRBD1. Per the germline V gene, CDR1 is SEHNR and CDR2 is FQNEAQ (reference sequence). This CDR3 spans 16 amino acids. V gave up 3 bases and J gave up 7 bases; unmatched junction bases: 10.

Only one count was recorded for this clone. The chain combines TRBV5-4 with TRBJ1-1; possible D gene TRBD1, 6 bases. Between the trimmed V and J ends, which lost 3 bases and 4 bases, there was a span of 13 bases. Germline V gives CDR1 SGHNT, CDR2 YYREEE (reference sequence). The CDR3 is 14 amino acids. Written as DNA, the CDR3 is TGTGCCAGCAGCTCCAGGACAGCCGGCACTGAAGCTTTCTTT. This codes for CASSSRTAGTEAFF.

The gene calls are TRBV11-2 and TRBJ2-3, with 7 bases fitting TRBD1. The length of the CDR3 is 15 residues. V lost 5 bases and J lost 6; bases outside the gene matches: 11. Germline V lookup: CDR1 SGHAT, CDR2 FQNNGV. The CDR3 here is CASSPRTGELDTQYF. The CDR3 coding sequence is TGTGCCAGCAGCCCGCGAACAGGGGAACTGGATACGCAGTATTTT. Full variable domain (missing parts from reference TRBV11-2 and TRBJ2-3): EAGVAQSPRYKIIEKRQSVAFWCNPISGHATLYWYQQILGQGPKLLIQFQNNGVVDDSQLPKDRFSAERLKGVDSTLKIQPAKLEDSAVYLCASSPRTGELDTQYFGPGTRLTVL.

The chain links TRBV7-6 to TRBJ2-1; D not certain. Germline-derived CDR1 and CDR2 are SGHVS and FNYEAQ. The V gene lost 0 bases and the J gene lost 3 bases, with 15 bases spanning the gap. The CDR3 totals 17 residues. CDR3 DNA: TGTGCCAGCAGCTTAGCGCCCCCCCCGCTTGGCTACAATGAGCAGTTCTTC. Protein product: CASSLAPPPLGYNEQFF.

The CDR3, as DNA: TGTGCCAGCAGCCAAGGTCTTCGGTTCGAGCAGTACTTC. This codes for CASSQGLRFEQYF. The chain uses TRBV14 and TRBJ2-7; unclear D gene. The V and J ends lost 1 base and 6 bases respectively, with 10 bases between them. The V gene's germline CDR1 is SGHDN and CDR2 FVKESK. CDR3 length: 13 residues.

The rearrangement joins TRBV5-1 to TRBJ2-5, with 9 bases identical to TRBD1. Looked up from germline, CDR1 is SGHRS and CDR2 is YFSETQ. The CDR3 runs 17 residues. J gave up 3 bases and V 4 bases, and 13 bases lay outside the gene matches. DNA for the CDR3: TGCGCCAGCAGCGCGGACAGGGGAGGGGTGGAGAAAGAGACCCAGTACTTC. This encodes CASSADRGGVEKETQYF.

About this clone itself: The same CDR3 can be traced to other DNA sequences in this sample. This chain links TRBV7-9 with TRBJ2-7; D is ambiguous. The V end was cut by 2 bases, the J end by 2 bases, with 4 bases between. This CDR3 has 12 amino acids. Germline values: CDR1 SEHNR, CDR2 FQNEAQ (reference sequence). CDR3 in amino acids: CASSLLPYEQYF. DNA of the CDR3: TGTGCCAGCAGCTTACTCCCCTACGAGCAGTACTTC.

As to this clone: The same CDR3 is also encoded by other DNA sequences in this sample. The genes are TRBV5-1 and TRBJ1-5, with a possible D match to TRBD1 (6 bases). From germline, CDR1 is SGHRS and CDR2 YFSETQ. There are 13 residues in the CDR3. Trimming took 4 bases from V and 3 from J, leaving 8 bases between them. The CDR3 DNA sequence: TGCGCCAGCAGCCCAGGGGACAATCAGCCCCAGCATTTT. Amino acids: CASSPGDNQPQHF.

The CDR3: CASSGTALFYGYTF. CDR3 nucleotides: TGTGCCAGCAGCGGGACAGCGCTTTTCTATGGCTACACCTTC. The chain couples TRBV5-6 to TRBJ1-2; 7 nucleotides align to TRBD1. Germline CDR1 and CDR2: SGHDT and YYEEEE. CDR3 size: 14 residues. The V and J ends lost 4 bases and 4 bases, in that order; junction bases with no gene match: 7.

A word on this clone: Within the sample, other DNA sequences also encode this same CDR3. CDR3 DNA sequence: TGCGCCAGCAGCCTCCAGGGGGCGGACACTGAAGCTTTCTTT. Protein product: CASSLQGADTEAFF. V gene TRBV5-1 combines with J gene TRBJ1-1; the match to TRBD1 covers 8 bases. Germline CDR1 and CDR2: SGHRS and YFSETQ. The CDR3 totals 14 residues. V was clipped by 4 bases and J by 3 bases; unmatched bases: 5.

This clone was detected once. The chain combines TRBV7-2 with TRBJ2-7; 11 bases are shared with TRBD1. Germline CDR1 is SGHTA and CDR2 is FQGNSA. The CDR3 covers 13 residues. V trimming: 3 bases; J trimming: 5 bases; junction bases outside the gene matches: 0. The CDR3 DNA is TGTGCCAGCAGCTTGGACAGGGGGCACGAGCAGTACTTC. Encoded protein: CASSLDRGHEQYF.